This is a list of T cell receptor beta chains from one sample in a study of blood T cell repertoires in COVID-19. Assay used: immunoSEQ multiplex PCR; TCRdb lists only in-frame clones, some missing. The sample contains some 65,000 clones, more than 60% of which appear only once. Specimen: peripheral blood. Receptors originate from a woman aged 65 to 85 with acute or convalescent COVID-19. Both conserved end residues are part of each CDR3. The order of the fields is V gene, D gene, clone size, J gene, CDR3 DNA, CDR3 protein. A D gene is named only where the DNA matches it firmly. A row's size may be missing; if present it is once, few, many or a size class.

TRBV7-9	-	-	TRBJ1-2	TGTGCCAGCAGCTTAGCAGGGGTCTATGGCTACACCTTC	CASSLAGVYGYTF
TRBV5-1	-	-	TRBJ1-1	TGCGCCAGCAGCTTGGCCAGGAAGAACACTGAAGCTTTCTTT	CASSLARKNTEAFF
TRBV7-2	-	-	TRBJ1-6	TGTGCCAGCAGCCCATGGGGGGGTTCACCCCTCCACTTT	CASSPWGGSPLHF
TRBV11-2	-	-	TRBJ1-1	TGTGCCAGCAGCTCCAGGTCCAGGGGATGGACTGAAGCTTTCTTT	CASSSRSRGWTEAFF
TRBV3-1/TRBV3-2	-	-	TRBJ1-2	TGTGCCAGCAGCCAACTCCGACAGGTAACCCCTGGGTATGGCTACACCTTC	CASSQLRQVTPGYGYTF
TRBV12-3/TRBV12-4	-	-	TRBJ1-1	TGTGCCAGCAGTTTCACGAGGAAAGGTGAAGCTTTCTTT	CASSFTRKGEAFF
TRBV7-8	-	-	TRBJ1-4	TGTGCCAGCAGCTCCAACCCGATTACGAGGGAAAAACTGTTTTTT	CASSSNPITREKLFF
TRBV5-4	TRBD1	-	TRBJ1-4	TGTGCCAGCAGCTCGGGACAGCTTAATGAAAAACTGTTTTTT	CASSSGQLNEKLFF
TRBV2	TRBD1	-	TRBJ1-2	TGTGCCAGCAGGGAGGACAGGGACGCCCCTATTGAGGGCTACACCTTC	CASREDRDAPIEGYTF
TRBV19	-	-	TRBJ1-1	TGTGCCAGTCAACCCGGTCAGGCGCGGGGGACTGAAGCTTTCTTT	CASQPGQARGTEAFF
TRBV5-1	-	-	TRBJ1-1	TGCGCCAGCAGCTCCTCAGGGATGAACACTGAAGCTTTCTTT	CASSSSGMNTEAFF
TRBV30	-	once	TRBJ1-2	TGTGCCTGGGAGACGACGAGGTCCAACTATGGCTACACCTTC	CAWETTRSNYGYTF
TRBV5-1	-	few	TRBJ1-2	TGCGCCAGCAGCATCGACACGTATGGCTACACCTTC	CASSIDTYGYTF
TRBV19	TRBD2	-	TRBJ2-1	TGTGCCAGTAGTAAGACTAGCGGTACCTACAATGAGCAGTTCTTC	CASSKTSGTYNEQFF
TRBV11-3	TRBD2	-	TRBJ2-3	TGTGCCAGCAGCTTAAGCGGGGGGGCCCCCACAGATACGCAGTATTTT	CASSLSGGAPTDTQYF
TRBV28	-	once	TRBJ2-5	TGTGCCAGCAGTTTACTCCAAGAGACCCAGTACTTC	CASSLLQETQYF
TRBV28	TRBD1	once	TRBJ2-1	TGTGCCAGCAGCCGACAGGGGAAGGATGAGCAGTTCTTC	CASSRQGKDEQFF
TRBV19	TRBD1	few	TRBJ1-2	TGTGCCAGTATTGAGGCCGGGACAGGGCTTGGCTACACCTTC	CASIEAGTGLGYTF
TRBV6-2/TRBV6-3	TRBD2	-	TRBJ2-5	TGTGCCAGCAGTTACGGCCTAGCGGGGGGGCAAGAGACCCAGTACTTC	CASSYGLAGGQETQYF
TRBV7-2	TRBD2	once	TRBJ2-3	TGTGCCAGCAGCCGAGCGGGGAATACGCAGTATTTT	CASSRAGNTQYF
TRBV7-8	-	-	TRBJ1-2	TGTGCCAGCAGCTTAGGCCCGGGATGGGAGGGCTATGGCTACACCTTC	CASSLGPGWEGYGYTF
TRBV5-5	-	once	TRBJ1-1	TGTGCCAGCAGCTTGCAGGGGTGGGCCACTGAAGCTTTCTTT	CASSLQGWATEAFF
TRBV2	-	-	TRBJ1-4	TGTGCCAGCAGTACCGGGACACGGACTAATGAAAAACTGTTTTTT	CASSTGTRTNEKLFF
TRBV3-1/TRBV3-2	-	-	TRBJ1-2	TGTGCCAGCAGCCGAGAGGGGAGGGGCTATGGCTACACCTTC	CASSREGRGYGYTF
TRBV28	-	once	TRBJ1-6	TGTGCCAGCAGTTCCCCTACAGGTAACCTCCACTTT	CASSSPTGNLHF
TRBV6-5	-	once	TRBJ1-1	TGTGCCAGCAGTTCCCACCGTGCGGGACCGAACACTGAAGCTTTCTTT	CASSSHRAGPNTEAFF
TRBV29-1	TRBD1	-	TRBJ2-5	TGCAGCGTTGAAGACTATGGGACAGGGGGGGAGACCCAGTACTTC	CSVEDYGTGGETQYF
TRBV7-2	-	-	TRBJ1-1	TGTGCCAGCAGCTCTCAACCAGGGGAGAACACTGAAGCTTTCTTT	CASSSQPGENTEAFF
TRBV6-1	-	-	TRBJ2-5	TGTGCCAGCAGTGAAGTTGTCCACGGAGAGACCCAGTACTTC	CASSEVVHGETQYF
TRBV5-4	TRBD1	-	TRBJ1-2	TGTGCCAGCAGCTGGGAAACAGGGGGCAGGGGCTACACCTTC	CASSWETGGRGYTF
TRBV7-3	TRBD2	-	TRBJ2-3	TGTGCCAGCAGCCATACTAGCGGGGGGGCAGATACGCAGTATTTT	CASSHTSGGADTQYF
TRBV19	-	-	TRBJ2-3	TGTGCCAGTAGTGCACAGGGATGGGGTACAGATACGCAGTATTTT	CASSAQGWGTDTQYF
TRBV6-5	-	-	TRBJ2-3	TGTGCCAGCAGTTACGGGGGCGGGACAGATACGCAGTATTTT	CASSYGGGTDTQYF
TRBV24-1	TRBD1	-	TRBJ1-4	TGTGCCACCAGTGATGCAAAGGGACAGGGAGGAGAAGAAAAACTGTTTTTT	CATSDAKGQGGEEKLFF
TRBV11-3	TRBD1	-	TRBJ1-1	TGTGCCAGCAGCGCAGGGGGCGCAACTGAAGCTTTCTTT	CASSAGGATEAFF
TRBV7-8	-	-	TRBJ1-1	TGTGCCAGCAGCCCCCCAGTCCCCACTGAAGCTTTCTTT	CASSPPVPTEAFF
TRBV9	-	-	TRBJ1-2	TGTGCCAGCAGCCAGAGGTTAGGTGGCTACACCTTC	CASSQRLGGYTF
TRBV6-2/TRBV6-3	-	-	TRBJ1-2	TGTGCCAGCAACCCTCAGGGCAGGGTCTATGGCTACACCTTC	CASNPQGRVYGYTF
TRBV19	-	-	TRBJ2-5	TGTGCCAGTAGTATTGGGGCCGCCGGGACCCAGTACTTC	CASSIGAAGTQYF
TRBV15	TRBD2	-	TRBJ2-3	TGTGCCACCAGCGGAAATAGCGGGGGCACAGATACGCAGTATTTT	CATSGNSGGTDTQYF
TRBV28	-	-	TRBJ1-1	TGTGCCAGCAGTTTACTCCACCTCGGTGGTACTGAAGCTTTCTTT	CASSLLHLGGTEAFF
TRBV27	-	-	TRBJ2-7	TGTGCCAGCACTCCCTTTCCCCCCCGCGTCCGGGGTTACGAGCAGTACTTC	CASTPFPPRVRGYEQYF
TRBV18	-	few	TRBJ2-7	TGTGCCAGCTCACCCAGGGTGACGGGCGACGAGCAGTACTTC	CASSPRVTGDEQYF
TRBV7-2	-	few	TRBJ2-7	TGTGCCAGCAGCCAAAACAGGGACCAGAAGAACGAGCAGTACTTC	CASSQNRDQKNEQYF
TRBV6-6	-	few	TRBJ1-5	TGTGCCAGCAGTTCGTATAGCAATCAGCCCCAGCATTTT	CASSSYSNQPQHF
TRBV9	-	-	TRBJ2-3	TGTGCCAGCAGCGTAGAGGGGCGGGGAGGAGATACGCAGTATTTT	CASSVEGRGGDTQYF
TRBV6-5	-	-	TRBJ2-3	TGTGCCAGCAGTTCTGAGGGGGGGCCTTCGGGTACGCAGTATTTT	CASSSEGGPSGTQYF
TRBV3-1/TRBV3-2	TRBD1	-	TRBJ1-1	TGTGCCAGCAGCCAAGGACAGGGGCTTAAAGCTTTCTTT	CASSQGQGLKAFF
TRBV11-2	TRBD1	-	TRBJ1-1	TGTGCCAGCAGCCCCCGGACAGGGTGGGCTGAAGCTTTCTTT	CASSPRTGWAEAFF
TRBV7-6	TRBD2	-	TRBJ2-5	TGTGCCAGCAGCTTATCGGGGGGAACCCAGTACTTC	CASSLSGGTQYF
TRBV19	-	-	TRBJ2-1	TGTGCCAGTAGTATTTCGTCGAGCGGTTCCTACAATGAGCAGTTCTTC	CASSISSSGSYNEQFF
TRBV6-6	-	few	TRBJ1-1	TGTGCCAGCAGTTACAATACGGGGTTCGAAGCTTTCTTT	CASSYNTGFEAFF
TRBV2	TRBD1	once	TRBJ1-2	TGTGCCAGCACGGTTCGCCAGGGGGACTATGGCTACACCTTC	CASTVRQGDYGYTF
TRBV7-2	TRBD1	once	TRBJ2-1	TGTGCCAGCAGCCGTGACAGGGATGAGATCAATGAGCAGTTCTTC	CASSRDRDEINEQFF
TRBV12-3/TRBV12-4	-	-	TRBJ1-2	TGTGCCAGCTCGGAACTTAACTCGGGTCACACCTTC	CASSELNSGHTF
TRBV5-8	-	once	TRBJ1-1	TGTGCCAGCAGCTTTCTCCCAGGGAACACTGAAGCTTTCTTT	CASSFLPGNTEAFF
TRBV4-3	-	-	TRBJ1-5	TGCGCCAGCAGCCAGGACACCCAAAGCAATCAGCCCCAGCATTTT	CASSQDTQSNQPQHF
TRBV5-6	TRBD2	once	TRBJ2-1	TGTGCCAGCAGCGCCGGACTAGGAGGTTACAATGAGCAGTTCTTC	CASSAGLGGYNEQFF
TRBV4-3	TRBD1	few	TRBJ1-1	TGCGCCAGCAGCCAAGATCGTCCGGGGGCAGGGGGAGGCACTGAAGCTTTCTTT	CASSQDRPGAGGGTEAFF